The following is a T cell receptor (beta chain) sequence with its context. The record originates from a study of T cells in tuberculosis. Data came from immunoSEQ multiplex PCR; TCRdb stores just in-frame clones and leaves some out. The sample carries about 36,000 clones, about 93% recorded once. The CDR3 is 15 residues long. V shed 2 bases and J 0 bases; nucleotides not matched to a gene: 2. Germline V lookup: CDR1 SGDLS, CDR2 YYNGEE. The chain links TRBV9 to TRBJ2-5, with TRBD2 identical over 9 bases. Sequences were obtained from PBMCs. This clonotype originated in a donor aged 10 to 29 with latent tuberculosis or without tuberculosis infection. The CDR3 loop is CASSVRGGDQETQYF. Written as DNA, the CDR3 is TGTGCCAGCAGCGTTCGCGGGGGGGACCAAGAGACCCAGTACTTC.